Given below is one T cell receptor beta chain in context. Its specificity is unknown. This entry comes from a study of pediatric ulcerative colitis. Produced via immunoSEQ multiplex PCR; TCRdb's table is partial and in-frame only. The sample lists some 50,000 clones; 60% to 85% were seen once. The V segment lost 1 base and the J segment 0 bases; nucleotides outside the gene matches: 3. CDR1 is MNHEY and CDR2 is SVGAGI in the germline V gene. The CDR3 has 15 residues. Whole-study findings and limits: Clonal expansions reduced rectal repertoire diversity in acute severe colitis. Blood-rectal clonal overlap within each person was significantly higher in ulcerative colitis patients than controls. Rectal pinch biopsies may include blood-derived T cells.

During colonoscopy, one to two rectal pinch biopsies were collected. No immunosuppressive drugs were given to ulcerative colitis patients before diagnostic colonoscopy. The sequencing sample was made of gut tissue. The receptor was derived from a girl between 10 and 17 years old with moderate ulcerative colitis. The rearrangement uses TRBV6-5 and TRBJ2-7; 7 bases map to TRBD1. CDR3 amino acids: CASSYFRGSSYEQYF. The CDR3 DNA reads as TGTGCCAGCAGTTACTTCAGGGGGAGCTCCTACGAGCAGTACTTC.